This T cell receptor beta chain was sequenced for a study of T cells in narcolepsy. Across the study: Patients with NT1 or NT2 and healthy control donors were enrolled. Study results and limitations: Autoreactive clone sequences were missing from some blood memory CD4+ repertoires. HCRT-specific and TRIB2-specific autoreactive clonotypes appeared among same-patient CSF and blood CD4+ clonotypes. Autoreactive clonotypes reportedly recurred in blood of same and different patients, not controls.

The count of this clone is one. What it binds is not known. Profiled with immunoSEQ multiplex PCR; TCRdb holds only in-frame clones, not every one. Altogether roughly 20,000 clones are present, roughly four fifths being singletons, with the ten largest covering approximately 1.7%. V was clipped by 4 bases and J by 2 bases; unmatched bases: 2. Germline V lookup: CDR1 PRHDT, CDR2 FYEKMQ (reference sequence). The CDR3 covers 14 residues. Sample: memory (CD45RA-) CD4+ T cells from blood. The chain combines TRBV13 with TRBJ2-3, with 8 bases fitting TRBD2. The receptor comes from a human donor in good health. CDR3 in DNA: TGTGCCAGCAGCTCGGGGGGGACCACAGATACGCAGTATTTT. This codes for CASSSGGTTDTQYF.